Listed here is a single TCR beta chain. Antigen specificity is unknown. This entry is derived from a study of OX40 agonist ivuxolimab in advanced cancers. Study overall: Every 2 weeks, patients got intravenous ivuxolimab at one of six dose levels (0.01-10 mg/kg). Antecedent anti-PD-1, anti-PD-L1 or anti-CTLA-4 therapy was permissible, with roughly 36% having received some.

Study-wide findings and caveats: Some nonresponders additionally presented with little normalized T-cell clonal expansion.

Clones were read by immunoSEQ multiplex PCR, and TCRdb kept only the in-frame ones, dropping some. This table holds tens of thousands of clones, approximately 82% found once. V was clipped by 6 bases and J by 7 bases; unmatched bases: 2. This CDR3 contains 13 residues. The V gene's germline CDR1 is ENHRY and CDR2 SYGVKD. This TCR came from an adult with an advanced solid tumor such as melanoma, head and neck, liver or kidney cancer. The V call is TRBV10-3, the J call TRBJ1-6; 8 bases line up with TRBD1. The sequencing here drew on CD4+ or CD8+ T cells sorted from blood, taken in a trial of the OX40 agonist ivuxolimab. The DNA for the CDR3 is TGTGCCATCAGGGGGACAGGCAATTCACCCCTCCACTTT. Its translation: CAIRGTGNSPLHF.